A selection of T cell receptor beta chains follows, all from one sample in a study of blood T cell repertoires in COVID-19. The assay was immunoSEQ multiplex PCR, and TCRdb's table has in-frame clones only and misses some. This table has 90,000 or so clones, 90% appearing once. The sequenced sample consisted of peripheral blood. Receptors originate from an elderly woman with active or convalescent COVID-19. CDR3s include the opening cysteine and the closing phenylalanine or tryptophan. A D gene is named only where the DNA matches it firmly. A clone size is listed for some rows: how often the clone was seen (once, few, many), or a class if it is expanded.

clone size	V gene	J gene	D gene	CDR3 protein	CDR3 DNA
NA	TRBV10-3	TRBJ2-1	TRBD2	CAISHGASGNNEQFF	TGTGCCATCAGTCACGGGGCTAGCGGGAACAATGAGCAGTTCTTC
NA	TRBV9	TRBJ2-1	TRBD2	CASSDTSRGLAGDNEQFF	TGTGCCAGCAGCGATACTTCCCGGGGACTAGCGGGAGATAATGAGCAGTTCTTC
NA	TRBV4-3	TRBJ2-7	TRBD2	CASSRSLAGPYEQYF	TGCGCCAGCAGCCGAAGCCTAGCGGGACCCTACGAGCAGTACTTC
NA	TRBV6-5	TRBJ2-7	NA	CASSKGGSYEQYF	TGTGCCAGCAGTAAGGGTGGGAGCTACGAGCAGTACTTC
NA	TRBV28	TRBJ1-5	NA	CASRTGSSNQPQHF	TGTGCCAGCAGAACAGGGTCAAGCAATCAGCCCCAGCATTTT
NA	TRBV21-1	TRBJ2-4	NA	CASSKAASGRAAENIQYF	TGTGCCAGCAGCAAAGCGGCTAGCGGGAGGGCCGCCGAAAACATTCAGTACTTC
NA	TRBV20-1	TRBJ1-5	TRBD1	CSASSLGQLNQPQHF	TGCAGTGCTAGTAGTCTGGGACAGCTAAATCAGCCCCAGCATTTT
NA	TRBV7-2	TRBJ1-5	NA	CASSPAGGSNQPQHF	TGTGCCAGCAGCCCCGCGGGGGGGAGCAATCAGCCCCAGCATTTT
once	TRBV14	TRBJ2-2	NA	CASRRDDVNTGELFF	TGTGCCAGCAGGCGGGACGACGTGAACACCGGGGAGCTGTTTTTT
NA	TRBV28	TRBJ2-7	TRBD1	CASSLFRTGGSYEQYF	TGTGCCAGCAGTTTATTCCGGACAGGGGGTTCCTACGAGCAGTACTTC
NA	TRBV4-1	TRBJ1-3	TRBD1	CASSRQELGTASGNTIYF	TGCGCCAGCAGCCGCCAAGAGTTGGGGACAGCTTCTGGAAACACCATATATTTT
NA	TRBV5-4	TRBJ2-4	NA	CASSFERNIQYF	TGTGCCAGCAGCTTTGAGCGAAACATTCAGTACTTC
NA	TRBV27	TRBJ1-6	NA	CASRPTENNSPLHF	TGTGCCAGCAGGCCGACAGAAAATAATTCACCCCTCCACTTT
NA	TRBV19	TRBJ1-1	TRBD1	CASSPSPRGSTEAFF	TGTGCCAGTAGTCCCTCTCCCAGGGGGAGCACTGAAGCTTTCTTT
NA	TRBV5-8	TRBJ2-7	TRBD1	CASSLWTGSISGEQYF	TGTGCCAGCAGCTTGTGGACAGGGAGCATCTCAGGCGAGCAGTACTTC
NA	TRBV7-2	TRBJ1-1	NA	CASSLGTEITEAFF	TGTGCCAGCAGCTTAGGGACAGAGATCACTGAAGCTTTCTTT
NA	TRBV2	TRBJ1-2	TRBD1	CASSDQAGGINYGYTF	TGTGCCAGCAGTGATCAGGCAGGGGGTATTAACTATGGCTACACCTTC
NA	TRBV9	TRBJ1-2	NA	CASSVNSGGYTF	TGTGCCAGCAGCGTTAATTCGGGAGGCTACACCTTC
once	TRBV15	TRBJ2-7	NA	CATKAGSTYEQYF	TGTGCCACCAAGGCGGGCAGTACGTACGAGCAGTACTTC
few	TRBV5-4	TRBJ1-2	NA	CASSSPGAANYGYTF	TGTGCCAGCAGCTCCCCGGGAGCAGCTAACTATGGCTACACCTTC
NA	TRBV3-1/TRBV3-2	TRBJ2-5	NA	CASSGRDLRVETQYF	TGTGCCAGCAGCGGGCGGGACCTACGAGTGGAGACCCAGTACTTC
NA	TRBV6-1	TRBJ1-2	NA	CASSEPGANYGYTF	TGTGCCAGCAGTGAACCGGGAGCTAACTATGGCTACACCTTC
NA	TRBV13	TRBJ1-2	TRBD1	CASSLALAGGGYTF	TGTGCCAGCAGCTTAGCTTTGGCAGGGGGCGGCTACACCTTC
NA	TRBV11-2	TRBJ2-3	TRBD2	CASSLKTSGSIRTDTQYF	TGTGCCAGCAGCTTAAAGACTAGCGGGAGTATCCGCACAGATACGCAGTATTTT
NA	TRBV2	TRBJ2-7	NA	CASSLEQGPSYEQYF	TGTGCCAGCAGTCTAGAACAGGGACCCTCCTACGAGCAGTACTTC
NA	TRBV3-1/TRBV3-2	TRBJ1-1	NA	CASSQGYGTEAFF	TGTGCCAGCAGCCAAGGTTACGGGACTGAAGCTTTCTTT
NA	TRBV7-2	TRBJ2-5	NA	CASSPRRDGETQYF	TGTGCCAGCAGCCCCCGGCGGGATGGAGAGACCCAGTACTTC
NA	TRBV5-6	TRBJ2-1	TRBD2	CASSLASLAASYNEQFF	TGTGCCAGCAGCTTGGCGAGTCTAGCGGCCTCCTACAATGAGCAGTTCTTC
NA	TRBV7-3	TRBJ2-1	NA	CASSLVGGVSNEQFF	TGTGCCAGCAGCTTGGTGGGCGGGGTGTCTAATGAGCAGTTCTTC
NA	TRBV5-1	TRBJ2-1	TRBD1	CASSKQGIDLASHGDEQFF	TGCGCCAGCAGCAAACAGGGGATTGACCTAGCCTCCCATGGGGATGAGCAGTTCTTC
NA	TRBV4-3	TRBJ1-1	TRBD1	CASSQQGGQVTEAFF	TGCGCCAGCAGCCAACAAGGGGGCCAGGTAACTGAAGCTTTCTTT
NA	TRBV20-1	TRBJ1-2	NA	CSASRGANGYTF	TGCAGTGCTAGTCGGGGGGCAAATGGCTACACCTTC
once	TRBV7-8	TRBJ1-1	TRBD1	CASSLAPGGTEAFF	TGTGCCAGCAGCTTAGCCCCAGGGGGCACTGAAGCTTTCTTT
NA	TRBV2	TRBJ2-7	NA	CASSRDRKQYF	TGTGCCAGCAGCCGCGACAGGAAGCAGTACTTC
NA	TRBV29-1	TRBJ2-7	NA	CSVEKGEEQYF	TGCAGCGTTGAAAAGGGGGAAGAGCAGTACTTC
NA	TRBV28	TRBJ2-1	NA	CASRQDVGEQFF	TGTGCCAGCAGACAGGACGTTGGTGAGCAGTTCTTC
NA	TRBV4-3	TRBJ2-2	TRBD1	CASSKQGATHPGELFF	TGCGCCAGCAGCAAACAGGGGGCCACCCACCCCGGGGAGCTGTTTTTT
NA	TRBV2	TRBJ2-5	TRBD1	CASKSGTGGSETQYF	TGTGCCAGCAAATCCGGGACAGGGGGATCAGAGACCCAGTACTTC
NA	TRBV5-4	TRBJ2-5	TRBD2	CASSLAGGGGETQYF	TGTGCCAGCAGCTTGGCCGGCGGGGGGGGAGAGACCCAGTACTTC
NA	TRBV7-9	TRBJ1-6	TRBD1	CASSSRLGQINSPLHF	TGTGCCAGCAGCTCCCGGCTGGGACAGATTAATTCACCCCTCCACTTT
NA	TRBV2	TRBJ1-4	NA	CASSVGATGSEKLFF	TGTGCCAGCAGTGTGGGTGCTACAGGTAGTGAAAAACTGTTTTTT
NA	TRBV6-5	TRBJ1-1	TRBD1	CASRTLDRENTEAFF	TGTGCCAGCCGAACTTTAGACAGGGAGAACACTGAAGCTTTCTTT